A selection of T cell receptor beta chains follows, all from one sample in a study of blood T cell repertoires in COVID-19. Assay: immunoSEQ multiplex PCR; the TCRdb copy retains only in-frame clones and omits some. Among around 180,000 clones listed, approximately 79% were seen once. Sequences were obtained from peripheral blood. The receptors shown here come from an elderly woman with acute or convalescent COVID-19. The CDR3 runs from the conserved cysteine through the conserved F or W. D genes are given only for firm matches. Expanded clones get a size class; other rows say once, few or many, or leave the size out.

abundance	v_gene	j_gene	d_gene	CDR3nt	CDR3aa
NA	TRBV2	TRBJ1-4	TRBD1	TGTGCCAGCAGAGCGGGACAGGGGTTTGAAAAACTGTTTTTT	CASRAGQGFEKLFF
once	TRBV5-6	TRBJ1-1	NA	TGTGCCAGCACCCTCTCTCCAAGGGGCTTGAACACTGAAGCTTTCTTT	CASTLSPRGLNTEAFF
NA	TRBV5-1	TRBJ2-5	NA	TGCGCCAGCAGCAGTGCGGGGCTAACCCAAGAGACCCAGTACTTC	CASSSAGLTQETQYF
few	TRBV19	TRBJ1-1	NA	TGTGCCAGTAGTATACAGGGACAAACTGAAGCTTTCTTT	CASSIQGQTEAFF
NA	TRBV21-1	TRBJ2-1	NA	TGTGCCAGCAGCACTTGCTCCGGGACATCCCATTACAATGAGCAGTTCTTC	CASSTCSGTSHYNEQFF
NA	TRBV3-1/TRBV3-2	TRBJ1-6	TRBD1	TGTGCCAGCAGCCCGCCGACAGGGGAGAATTCACCCCTCCACTTT	CASSPPTGENSPLHF
NA	TRBV3-1/TRBV3-2	TRBJ2-5	NA	TGTGCCAGCAGCCAGGAGTCAGAGACCCAGTACTTC	CASSQESETQYF
NA	TRBV18	TRBJ1-1	NA	TGTGCCAGCTCACCACTCCTTCCGGGGAACACTGAAGCTTTCTTT	CASSPLLPGNTEAFF
few	TRBV3-1/TRBV3-2	TRBJ1-1	NA	TGTGCCAGCAGCCCGCGGGGGACTGAAGCTTTCTTT	CASSPRGTEAFF
once	TRBV5-1	TRBJ2-1	NA	TGCGCCAGCAGCTCCCTAACTGGCTACAATGAGCAGTTCTTC	CASSSLTGYNEQFF
NA	TRBV14	TRBJ2-7	NA	TGTGCCAGCAGCCCAGGTAGCGAGCAGTACTTC	CASSPGSEQYF
NA	TRBV30	TRBJ1-5	NA	NA	CAWSDFRGIGQPQHF
NA	TRBV2	TRBJ2-7	NA	TGTGCCAGCAGTATCCGCGGCAGGGGTGACGAGCAGTACTTC	CASSIRGRGDEQYF
NA	TRBV28	TRBJ1-5	NA	TGTGCCAGCAGCCAGGGCAATCCCAATCAGCCCCAGCATTTT	CASSQGNPNQPQHF
NA	TRBV28	TRBJ2-7	TRBD1	TGTGCCAGCAGTTTACCGCTTTCAGGACAGGGGGCTCCTACTACCTACGAGCAGTACTTC	CASSLPLSGQGAPTTYEQYF
NA	TRBV28	TRBJ1-5	NA	TGTGCCAGCAGTTTACCCTCGACATTGACCCAGCATTTT	CASSLPSTLTQHF
NA	TRBV19	TRBJ2-3	NA	TGTGCCAGTAGCACCGGGTCGGGGGCAGATACGCAGTATTTT	CASSTGSGADTQYF
NA	TRBV5-1	TRBJ2-4	NA	TGCGCCAGCAGCTCGGGACATTTAGCCAAAAACATTCAGTACTTC	CASSSGHLAKNIQYF
NA	TRBV6-5	TRBJ2-6	NA	TGTGCCAGTAGGGCTCCACTAGCTGGGGCCAACGTCCTGACTTTC	CASRAPLAGANVLTF
NA	TRBV7-9	TRBJ2-2	NA	TGTGCCAGCAGCGCGGACACCGGGGAGCTGTTTTTT	CASSADTGELFF
few	TRBV4-2	TRBJ1-1	TRBD1	TGTGCCAGCAGCCGACCCGGGACAGATATGAACACTGAAGCTTTCTTT	CASSRPGTDMNTEAFF
once	TRBV6-5	TRBJ2-7	TRBD1	TGTGCCAGCAGCCAGGGACAGGGTGGATCCTACGAGCAGTACTTC	CASSQGQGGSYEQYF
NA	TRBV9	TRBJ2-3	TRBD2	TGTGCCAGCAGCGTAGCGGGGGGGACAAACACAGATACGCAGTATTTT	CASSVAGGTNTDTQYF
NA	TRBV27	TRBJ2-3	NA	TGTGCCAGCAGTTTACAGGGAATCACAGATACGCAGTATTTT	CASSLQGITDTQYF
NA	TRBV2	TRBJ1-4	NA	TGTGCCAGCAGTGAGGCAGGCCTGAATGAAAAACTGTTTTTT	CASSEAGLNEKLFF
NA	TRBV5-1	TRBJ1-2	TRBD1	TGCGCCAGCAGCTTGGCCCCGACAGGGGGCAACGACTATGGCTACACCTTC	CASSLAPTGGNDYGYTF
NA	TRBV7-9	TRBJ2-3	TRBD2	TGTGCCAGCAGCTTGGGTCCTAGCGGAAGCACAGATACGCAGTATTTT	CASSLGPSGSTDTQYF
NA	TRBV28	TRBJ1-5	TRBD1	TGTGCCAGCAGACCCGACAGGGTGTCTGAAATCCAGCCCCAGCATTTT	CASRPDRVSEIQPQHF
NA	TRBV5-1	TRBJ1-4	TRBD1	TGCGCCAGCAGGGGGACAGCAACTAATGAAAAACTGTTTTTT	CASRGTATNEKLFF
once	TRBV18	TRBJ2-7	TRBD2	TGTGCCAGCTCACCCCAGCGGGGGTCCTACGAGCAGTACTTC	CASSPQRGSYEQYF
NA	TRBV25-1	TRBJ1-5	NA	TGTGCCAGCAGTGAGTGGGGGGATCAGCCCCAGCATTTT	CASSEWGDQPQHF
NA	TRBV3-1/TRBV3-2	TRBJ2-1	TRBD1	TGTGCCAGCAGCCAAGAGACAGGGTGGGGCGATGAGCAGTTCTTC	CASSQETGWGDEQFF
NA	TRBV27	TRBJ2-7	TRBD1	TGTGCCAGCAGTTTAAGGGCCGGACAGGGCCCGGGCGAGCAGTACTTC	CASSLRAGQGPGEQYF
NA	TRBV12-3/TRBV12-4	TRBJ1-1	NA	TGTGCCAGCAGTTATGAGGGCGGCACTGAAGCTTTCTTT	CASSYEGGTEAFF
few	TRBV4-2	TRBJ1-2	TRBD1	TGTGCCAGCAGCCAAGAAGGTACGGGACAGGGAAACTATGGCTACACCTTC	CASSQEGTGQGNYGYTF
NA	TRBV9	TRBJ2-1	NA	TGTGCCAGCAGCGTAGGGCTCGATTACTACAATGAGCAGTTCTTC	CASSVGLDYYNEQFF
NA	TRBV24-1	TRBJ2-3	NA	TGTGCCACCAGTGATCCATACGGCGGGATGACTCCTAGCACAGATACGCAGTATTTT	CATSDPYGGMTPSTDTQYF
NA	TRBV5-4	TRBJ2-7	TRBD1	TGTGCCAGCAGCTCCGGGACAGGGAGCCCTCGCTCCTACGAGCAGTACTTC	CASSSGTGSPRSYEQYF
NA	TRBV5-4	TRBJ2-3	NA	TGTGCCAGCAGCCACCAGGGATATAGCACAGATACGCAGTATTTT	CASSHQGYSTDTQYF
few	TRBV28	TRBJ1-6	NA	TGTGCCAGCAGTTTCGAGGCACCCCTCCACTTT	CASSFEAPLHF